This entry lists 17 T cell receptor beta chains sequenced from one sample in a study of T cells in Graves' hyperthyroidism and ophthalmopathy. Researchers amplified the TCR beta CDR3 regions from RNA transcripts. A first-round RT-PCR of the TCR CDR3 used the HTBI primer set. TCRdb analysed the multiplex PCR reads with MiXCR anew, one entry per CDR3 protein. Here the sample spans fewer than 800,000 distinct CDR3 sequences, around 17% being singletons. The sample taken for sequencing was blood. The source is a man between 18 and 29 years old with Graves' hyperthyroidism.

This clonotype appeared many times. The V call is TRBV28, the J call TRBJ2-3; no definite D call. Trimming pared 6 bases from V and 0 bases from J, leaving 7 bases between. CDR3 length equals 13 residues. The germline gives CDR1 MDHEN, CDR2 SYDVKM. The CDR3 loop reads CASRKSSTDTQYF. The CDR3 coding sequence is TGTGCCAGCAGAAAGAGTAGCACAGATACGCAGTATTTT.

This clonotype was recorded at least ten times. V is TRBV28 and J is TRBJ2-7, with 8 bases identical to TRBD1. This CDR3 spans 15 amino acids. Germline values: CDR1 MDHEN, CDR2 SYDVKM. Unmatched junction bases numbered 5, after V lost 4 bases and J lost 0 bases. In nucleotides, the CDR3 is TGTGCCAGCAGTTCGGGACAGGAGAGCTCCTACGAGCAGTACTTC. Translation: CASSSGQESSYEQYF. Filled out from reference TRBV28 and TRBJ2-7, the complete variable domain reads DVKVTQSSRYLVKRTGEKVFLECVQDMDHENMFWYRQDPGLGLRLIYFSYDVKMKEKGDIPEGYSVSREKKERFSLILESASTNQTSMYLCASSSGQESSYEQYFGPGTRLTVT.

This clonotype has a single count. The rearrangement links TRBV4-3 to TRBJ2-5; 8 bases are shared with TRBD2. Germline V CDR1 and CDR2: LGHNA, YSLEER. This CDR3 spans 17 amino acids. Unmatched junction bases numbered 9, after V lost 1 base and J lost 2 bases. In DNA, the CDR3 is TGCGCCAGCAGCCAAGGAAGCGGGAGACTAAAACAAGAGACCCAGTACTTC. Its translation is CASSQGSGRLKQETQYF.

Many counts were recorded for this clonotype. The chain combines TRBV2 with TRBJ1-4, with a tentative D call TRBD1 (5 bases). Trimming took 6 bases from V and 8 from J, leaving 16 bases between them. Germline V gene sequence: CDR1 SNHLY, CDR2 FYNNEI. This CDR3 region has 14 residues. The CDR3 here is CASRERAGKEKLFF. DNA of the CDR3: TGTGCCAGCAGGGAAAGGGCAGGGAAGGAAAAACTGTTTTTT.

This chain connects TRBV12-5 to TRBJ2-1; TRBD2 is a possible D gene (5 bases). Germline CDR1 is LGHNT and CDR2 is FRNRAP. The CDR3 spans 16 residues. V shed 0 bases and J shed 0 bases, with 9 bases lying between them. CDR3 sequence (DNA): TGTGCTAGTGGTTTGGTACTAGGGCGCTCCTACAATGAGCAGTTCTTC. This codes for CASGLVLGRSYNEQFF.

This clonotype appeared many times. V usage is TRBV11-2 and J usage is TRBJ2-7, with D perhaps given as TRBD1 or TRBD2 (5 bases each). The germline CDR1 and CDR2 sequences are SGHAT and FQNNGV. The CDR3 spans 14 residues. V gave up 6 bases and J gave up 3 bases, with 15 bases separating them. The CDR3 reads CASRWGSVGYEQYF. CDR3 nucleotide sequence: TGTGCCAGCAGATGGGGGAGCGTTGGCTACGAGCAGTACTTC.

V is TRBV5-1 and J is TRBJ2-3; D uncertain. CDR3 length: 14 amino acids. In germline, CDR1 is SGHRS, CDR2 YFSETQ. V lost 0 bases to trimming and J lost 2 bases, with 7 bases between them. CDR3 residues: CASSLAQFTDTQYF. The CDR3 nucleotides are TGCGCCAGCAGCTTGGCTCAGTTCACAGATACGCAGTATTTT.

The chain couples TRBV18 to TRBJ1-2, with D possibly TRBD1 on 5 matching bases. The CDR3 runs to 14 residues. Germline V CDR1 and CDR2: KGHSH, LQKENI. Between the trimmed V and J ends, which lost 6 bases and 0 bases, there was a span of 11 bases. CDR3 loop: CASSEGTSNYGYTF. CDR3 DNA sequence: TGTGCCAGCTCCGAGGGGACTTCTAACTATGGCTACACCTTC.

This clonotype occurred a few times. The J gene is TRBJ2-2, the V gene TRBV9, with 7 bases lining up with TRBD1. The trim removed 4 bases at V and 6 bases at J, leaving 12 bases unmatched. This CDR3 has 16 amino acids. Germline CDR1 reads SGDLS; CDR2 reads YYNGEE. CDR3 residues: CASSLRPTGLAGELFF. For the CDR3, the DNA is TGTGCCAGCAGCCTCCGCCCGACAGGGTTAGCCGGGGAGCTGTTTTTT. Drawing the rest from reference TRBV9 and TRBJ2-2, the complete variable domain is DSGVTQTPKHLITATGQRVTLRCSPRSGDLSVYWYQQSLDQGLQFLIQYYNGEERAKGNILERFSAQQFPDLHSELNLSSLELGDSALYFCASSLRPTGLAGELFFGEGSRLTVL.

The table lists this clonotype with a few counts. This chain joins TRBV28 and TRBJ2-5; 11 bases are a match to TRBD1. This CDR3 has 18 residues. With 5 bases clipped from V and 0 bases from J, the junction kept 11 bases outside the gene matches. Per the germline V gene, CDR1 is MDHEN and CDR2 is SYDVKM. CDR3: CASSTIQAGQGDQETQYF. The CDR3 DNA reads as TGTGCCAGCAGTACCATCCAGGCGGGACAGGGGGACCAAGAGACCCAGTACTTC.

This clonotype was detected a few times. The chain is built from TRBV14 and TRBJ1-1; unclear D gene. The germline V gene has CDR1 SGHDN and CDR2 FVKESK. There are 14 residues in the CDR3. The germline V and J ends were trimmed by 6 bases and 5 bases, with 16 bases remaining between them. The CDR3 sequence is CASRLNLGGTEAFF. The CDR3 coding sequence is TGTGCCAGCAGACTTAATCTCGGCGGGACTGAAGCTTTCTTT.

This clonotype was counted between two and nine times. The chain employs TRBV5-6 and TRBJ2-1, with D perhaps matching TRBD2 (5 bases). Trimming removed 4 bases from V and 0 bases from J, with 14 bases in between. The CDR3 is 16 amino acids. Germline CDR1 SGHDT, CDR2 YYEEEE. The CDR3: CASSRRLLSSYNEQFF. The CDR3 nucleotides read TGTGCCAGCAGCCGACGACTACTTTCCTCCTACAATGAGCAGTTCTTC.

This clonotype turned up a few times. CDR3: CAWSVLGRSNQPQHF. For the CDR3, the DNA is TGTGCCTGGAGTGTACTCGGACGATCCAATCAGCCCCAGCATTTT. The gene calls are TRBV30 and TRBJ1-5; D is unresolved. This CDR3 spans 15 amino acids. Trimming took off 0 bases at V and 3 bases at J, with 12 bases between the two ends. Germline-derived CDR1 and CDR2 are GTSNPN and SVGIG (reference sequence). Variable domain in full (rest from reference TRBV30 and TRBJ1-5): SQTIHQWPATLVQPVGSPLSLECTVEGTSNPNLYWYRQAAGRGLQLLFYSVGIGQISSEVPQNLSASRPQDRQFILSSKKLLLSDSGFYLCAWSVLGRSNQPQHFGDGTRLSIL.

Turning to this clonotype: A read error is possible here, since a much larger clone lies one base away. J is TRBJ2-1 and V is TRBV11-3; TRBD1 or TRBD2 may be the D gene (5 bases each). CDR3 length: 15 amino acids. V was clipped by 5 bases and J by 3 bases, with 14 bases between them. Germline values: CDR1 SGHNT, CDR2 YENEEA. The CDR3 coding sequence is TGTGCCAGCAGCCACGGGGCCGACCTCTACAATGAGCAGTTCTTC. Its protein is CASSHGADLYNEQFF.

This clonotype has more than one count but fewer than ten. The rearrangement uses TRBV29-1 and TRBJ2-1; D remains ambiguous. There are 14 residues in the CDR3. The ends were cut back, 5 bases at V and 0 bases at J, with 11 bases in the middle. Germline-derived CDR1 and CDR2 are SQVTM and ANQGSEA. Here the CDR3 DNA reads TGCAGCGTTTTCCCCCCCAGCTCCTACAATGAGCAGTTCTTC. Residues: CSVFPPSSYNEQFF.

As for this clonotype: It may be a read error: a sequence one base away is much more abundant. The CDR3 does not close with the conserved phenylalanine or tryptophan, likely indicating a read error. The rearrangement links TRBV13 to TRBJ2-7; D is unclear. The CDR3 is 15 amino acids. Trimming took off 0 bases at V and 1 base at J, with 10 bases between the two ends. Per the germline V gene, CDR1 is PRHDT and CDR2 is FYEKMQ (reference sequence). The CDR3 nucleotides are TGTGCCAGCAGCTTAGGCCCCGCCAGATCCTACGAGCAGTACCTC. Protein sequence: CASSLGPARSYEQYL.

The CDR3 region is CASSPPGGVGVSEQYF. The DNA for the CDR3 is TGTGCCAGCAGTCCGCCGGGGGGAGTGGGAGTTTCCGAGCAGTACTTC. The chain recombines TRBV28 with TRBJ2-7, with 7 positions matching TRBD2. The J segment lost 6 bases and the V segment lost 5 bases, leaving 16 bases of the junction unmatched. Germline V lookup: CDR1 MDHEN, CDR2 SYDVKM. CDR3 size: 16 residues.